This T cell receptor (beta chain) is drawn from a study of T cells in Graves' hyperthyroidism and ophthalmopathy (dated by TCRdb to the late 2010s). Background for the entire study: Peripheral blood was collected at initial diagnosis, before any treatment. To identify TCR V-J signatures that set the groups apart, the researchers used a discovery cohort of more than 95 patients, made up of around 40 with Graves' ophthalmopathy and about 59 with stable Graves' hyperthyroidism. An independent validation cohort of under 20 hyperthyroidism patients and 17 patients who later progressed to ophthalmopathy tested prospective prediction of ophthalmopathy. For training and testing, the 95 to 100 patients in the discovery cohort were randomly divided in a 7:3 ratio. In roughly six Graves' hyperthyroidism patients, the study also compared T-cell repertoires from thyroid tissue with T-cell repertoires from blood. After sampling, hyperthyroidism patients received methimazole starting at 30 mg daily, and ophthalmopathy patients received high-dose intravenous methylprednisolone. TCR Vbeta CDR3 sequencing of roughly 140 peripheral blood samples (over 40 ophthalmopathy, roughly 74 hyperthyroidism and around 17 progressor patients) is reported in the paper. What the work shows at the level of the full study, not this receptor alone: In validation, the model predicted progression to ophthalmopathy with 55% to 71% sensitivity and roughly 72% specificity, a median of around six months before onset. Most expanded thyroid clonotypes (frequency above 0.001) were also detected in blood, suggesting blood repertoires may reflect thyroid immune responses. No statistical method was used to fix the sample size in advance, and group allocation was not hidden from the investigators. A model built on a 13 V-J signature distinguished ophthalmopathy from stable hyperthyroidism, reaching around 88% sensitivity and about 81% specificity in cross-validation and 80%/75% in testing.

Amplification of TCR beta CDR3 regions was carried out from RNA transcripts. A first-round RT-PCR of the TCR CDR3 used the HTBI primer set with the Qiagen OneStep RT-PCR kit. The libraries were constructed in a second round of multiplex PCR and then size-selected and purified. The libraries were sequenced on an Illumina HiSeq2000 using paired-end 100 bp reads. The study's processing was this. SOAPnuke was used to process the raw data, removing reads that contained adapters or uncalled bases, had a mean Phred below 15, or lacked an exact match to the constant primer or identifier. COPE v1.2.5 was used to merge high-quality paired reads, and clonotypes were defined as unique nucleotide sequences. Clonotypes were aligned to IMGT TRBV, TRBD and TRBJ reference segments using MiTCR v1.1. Analysis was restricted to V-J combinations with a frequency above 0.0001, which covered 98% to 99.2% of repertoires. The TCS score was defined as F50 (clonal expansion) divided by E x V (chaos), with BLOSUM62-based TCRdist calculated between CDR3 peptides within each V-J. Welch's t-statistics and random forest reduced 450 to 600 V-J features to about 13, which were used in a naive Bayes classifier (R e1071). In-frame beta chains were kept once TCRdb had trimmed the public reads at Q25 with fastp and called clones with MiXCR. All rows with the same CDR3 protein become a single entry with the most common DNA and genes. TCRdb's processing, not the authors' own work, is the source of the V and J calls. The sample table holds 490,000 or so distinct CDR3 sequences, of which 20% were seen once. Approximately 50% of the sample goes to the ten largest clones.

Compared with germline, V lacks 0 bases and J lacks 6 bases; bases without a gene match: 12. The CDR3 goes from the cysteine to the phenylalanine over 19 residues. Solely the CDR3 DNA is kept, with 57 bases framed from the first base. The germline V gene specifies SGHTA as CDR1 and FQGTGA as CDR2. This clonotype showed up many times. Its antigen remains unidentified. No base qualities exist here, and no much larger clone lies one base off it. In the ophthalmopathy patients, disease was moderately to severely active, with a Clinical Activity Score of 3 or more, a NOSPECS grade of 4 or more, and a duration of less than 3 months. The study excluded patients with uncontrolled infections, other autoimmune diseases, pregnancy or lactation. Diagnoses relied on clinical symptoms, serum thyroxine and TRAb, thyroid ultrasound and orbital computed tomography. PBMCs were separated from roughly 9.6 ml of fresh peripheral blood using Ficoll-Paque density gradient centrifugation. Trizol reagent was used to extract total RNA, and RNA quality was then checked on an Agilent 2100 Bioanalyzer.

The specimen sequenced was blood. This clonotype originated in a man aged 40-50 years with Graves' ophthalmopathy. The V gene is TRBV7-3 and the J gene is TRBJ2-2; 11 bases in the junction line up with TRBD2. The DNA sequence is TGTGCCAGCAGCTTAACGGTTGATAAACTAGCGGGAGCGGCCGGGGAGCTGTTTTTT. The resulting protein is CASSLTVDKLAGAAGELFF. This CDR3, with the reference TRBV7-3 and TRBJ2-2 proteins standing in past its ends, gives the full variable domain GAGVSQTPSNKVTEKGKYVELRCDPISGHTALYWYRQSLGQGPEFLIYFQGTGAADDSGLPNDRFFAVRPEGSVSTLKIQRTERGDSAVYLCASSLTVDKLAGAAGELFFGEGSRLTVL.